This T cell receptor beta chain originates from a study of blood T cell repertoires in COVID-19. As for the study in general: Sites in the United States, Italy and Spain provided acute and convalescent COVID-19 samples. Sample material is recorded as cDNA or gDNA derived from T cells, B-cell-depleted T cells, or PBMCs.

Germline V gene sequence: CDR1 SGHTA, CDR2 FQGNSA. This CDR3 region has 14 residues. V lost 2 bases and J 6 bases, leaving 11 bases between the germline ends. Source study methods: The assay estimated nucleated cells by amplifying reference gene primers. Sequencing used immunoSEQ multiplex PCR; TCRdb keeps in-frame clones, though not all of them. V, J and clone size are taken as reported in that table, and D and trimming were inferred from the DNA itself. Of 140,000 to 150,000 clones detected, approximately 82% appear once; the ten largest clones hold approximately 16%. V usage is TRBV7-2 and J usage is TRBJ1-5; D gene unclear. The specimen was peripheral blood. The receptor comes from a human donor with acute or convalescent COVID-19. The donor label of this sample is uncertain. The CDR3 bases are TGTGCCAGCAGCTTATATGATCCGGGTCAGCCCCAGCATTTT. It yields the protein CASSLYDPGQPQHF. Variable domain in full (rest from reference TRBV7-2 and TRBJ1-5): GAGVSQSPSNKVTEKGKDVELRCDPISGHTALYWYRQSLGQGLEFLIYFQGNSAPDKSGLPSDRFSAERTGGSVSTLTIQRTQQEDSAVYLCASSLYDPGQPQHFGDGTRLSIL.